The entry below describes one TCR beta chain. Its target is unknown. The CDR3 extends over 19 amino acids. V gave up 0 bases and J gave up 0 bases; unmatched junction bases: 10. The V gene's germline CDR1 is MDHEN and CDR2 SYDVKM. This sample was included in a study of shared clonotypes between healthy human individuals. Study results and limitations: The researchers took only blood, and tissue repertoires probably look different. Among non-shared clonotypes, generation probabilities were lower than among those shared by all four donors.

The method was immunoSEQ multiplex PCR; TCRdb's version includes in-frame clones alone and lacks a portion of them. The sample has over a million clones; about four fifths are singletons. The receptor was isolated from a man aged 18-30 years in good health. Some clones in this sample may be carry-over from other donors' samples. The chain couples TRBV28 to TRBJ2-1, with 8 bases fitting TRBD2. Sequencing was done on a sample of memory CD4+ T cells from PBMCs. Subset indicated: CD45RA-negative fraction. The CDR3 is CASSLWSSPSGHSYNEQFF. The CDR3 DNA reads TGTGCCAGCAGTTTATGGTCGTCGCCTAGCGGGCACTCCTACAATGAGCAGTTCTTC.